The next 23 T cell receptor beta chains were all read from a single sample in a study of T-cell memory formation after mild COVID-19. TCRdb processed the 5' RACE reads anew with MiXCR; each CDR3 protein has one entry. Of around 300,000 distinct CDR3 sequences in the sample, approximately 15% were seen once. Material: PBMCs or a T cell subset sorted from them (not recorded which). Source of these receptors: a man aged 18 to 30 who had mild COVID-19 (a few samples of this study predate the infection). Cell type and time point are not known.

The CDR3 is CASSPQLAGGYNEQFF. The CDR3 bases are TGTGCCAGCAGCCCCCAACTAGCGGGGGGGTACAATGAGCAGTTCTTC. The rearrangement links TRBV7-3 to TRBJ2-1, with 13 nucleotides matching TRBD2. Germline V gives CDR1 SGHTA, CDR2 FQGTGA. The CDR3 length is 16 residues. V trimming: 5 bases; J trimming: 4 bases; junction bases outside the gene matches: 5.

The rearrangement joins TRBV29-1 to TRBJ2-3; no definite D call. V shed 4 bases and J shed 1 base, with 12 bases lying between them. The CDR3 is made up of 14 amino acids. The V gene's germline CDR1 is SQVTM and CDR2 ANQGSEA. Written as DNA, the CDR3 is TGCAGCGTTGTACCTTATGGGGGCACAGATACGCAGTATTTT. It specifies CSVVPYGGTDTQYF.

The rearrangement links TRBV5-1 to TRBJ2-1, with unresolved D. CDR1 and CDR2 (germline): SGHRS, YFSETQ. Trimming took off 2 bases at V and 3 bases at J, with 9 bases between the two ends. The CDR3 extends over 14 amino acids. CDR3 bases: TGCGCCAGCAGCTTAGCCTCCGTCTACAATGAGCAGTTCTTC. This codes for CASSLASVYNEQFF.

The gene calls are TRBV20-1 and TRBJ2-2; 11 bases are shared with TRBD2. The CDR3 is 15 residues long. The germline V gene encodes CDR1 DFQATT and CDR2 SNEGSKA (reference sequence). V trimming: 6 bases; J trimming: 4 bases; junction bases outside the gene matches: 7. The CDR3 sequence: CSAVAGGPGTGELFF. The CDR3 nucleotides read TGCAGTGCCGTAGCGGGGGGGCCGGGCACCGGGGAGCTGTTTTTT.

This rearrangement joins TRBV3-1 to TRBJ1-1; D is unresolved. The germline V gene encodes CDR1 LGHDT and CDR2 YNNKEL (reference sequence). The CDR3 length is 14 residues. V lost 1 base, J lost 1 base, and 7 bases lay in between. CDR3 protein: CASSQVQGNTEAFF. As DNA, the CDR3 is TGTGCCAGCAGCCAAGTGCAAGGGAACACTGAAGCTTTCTTT.

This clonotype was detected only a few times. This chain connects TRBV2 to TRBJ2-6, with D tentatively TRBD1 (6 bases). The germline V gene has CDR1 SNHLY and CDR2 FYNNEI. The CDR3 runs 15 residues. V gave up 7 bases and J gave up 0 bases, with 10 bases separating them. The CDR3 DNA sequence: TGTGCCAGCAACGACAGGTCCTCTGGGGCCAACGTCCTGACTTTC. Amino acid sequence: CASNDRSSGANVLTF.

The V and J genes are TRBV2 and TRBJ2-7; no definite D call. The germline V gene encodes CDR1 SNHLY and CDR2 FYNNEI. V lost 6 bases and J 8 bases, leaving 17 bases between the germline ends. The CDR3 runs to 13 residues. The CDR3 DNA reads TGTGCCAGCAGACCGGACGGCCGGAGTAAGCAGTACTTC. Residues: CASRPDGRSKQYF.

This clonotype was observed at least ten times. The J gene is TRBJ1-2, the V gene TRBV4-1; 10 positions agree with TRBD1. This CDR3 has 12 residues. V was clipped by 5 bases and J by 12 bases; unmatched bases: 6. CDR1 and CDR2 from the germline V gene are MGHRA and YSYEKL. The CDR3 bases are TGCGCCAGCAGCGGAGGGACAGGGGACAACACCTTC. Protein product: CASSGGTGDNTF.

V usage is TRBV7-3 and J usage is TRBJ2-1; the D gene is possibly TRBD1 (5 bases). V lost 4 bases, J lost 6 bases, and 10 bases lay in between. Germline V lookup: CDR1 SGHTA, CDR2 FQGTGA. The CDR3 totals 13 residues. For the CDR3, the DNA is TGTGCCAGCAGCTCATTCCAGGGCAATGAGCAGTTCTTC. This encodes CASSSFQGNEQFF.

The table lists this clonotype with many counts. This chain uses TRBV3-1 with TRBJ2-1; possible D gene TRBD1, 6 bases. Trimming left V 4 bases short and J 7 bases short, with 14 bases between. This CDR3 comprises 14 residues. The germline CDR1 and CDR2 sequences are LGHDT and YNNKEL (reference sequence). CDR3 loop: CASSPRGWGNEQFF. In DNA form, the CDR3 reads TGTGCCAGCAGCCCCAGGGGATGGGGGAATGAGCAGTTCTTC.

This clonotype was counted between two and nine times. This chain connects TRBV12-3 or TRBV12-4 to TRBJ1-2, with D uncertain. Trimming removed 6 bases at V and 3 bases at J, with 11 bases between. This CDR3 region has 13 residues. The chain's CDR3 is CASSPSGYYGYTF. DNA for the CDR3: TGTGCCAGCAGCCCGAGCGGGTACTATGGCTACACCTTC.

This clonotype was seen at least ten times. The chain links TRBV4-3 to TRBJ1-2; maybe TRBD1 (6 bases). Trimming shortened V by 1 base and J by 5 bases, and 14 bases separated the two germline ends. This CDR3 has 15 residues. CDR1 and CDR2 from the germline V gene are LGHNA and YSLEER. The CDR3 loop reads CASSQGVGGSYGYTF. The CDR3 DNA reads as TGCGCCAGCAGCCAAGGGGTAGGGGGATCATATGGCTACACCTTC.

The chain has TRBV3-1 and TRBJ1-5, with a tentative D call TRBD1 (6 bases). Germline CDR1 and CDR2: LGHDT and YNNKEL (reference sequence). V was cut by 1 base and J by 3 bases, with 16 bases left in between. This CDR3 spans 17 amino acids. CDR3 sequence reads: CASSQAHGTGANQPQHF. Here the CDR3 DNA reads TGTGCCAGCAGCCAAGCTCATGGCACGGGGGCCAATCAGCCCCAGCATTTT.

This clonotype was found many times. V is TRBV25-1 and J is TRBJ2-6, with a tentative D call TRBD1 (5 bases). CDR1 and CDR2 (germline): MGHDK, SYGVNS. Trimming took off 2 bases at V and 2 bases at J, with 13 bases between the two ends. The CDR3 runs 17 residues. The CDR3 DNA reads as TGTGCCAGCAGTGAAACTCCTCAGGGTCCTGGGGCCAACGTCCTGACTTTC. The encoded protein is CASSETPQGPGANVLTF. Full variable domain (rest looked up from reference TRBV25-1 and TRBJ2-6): EADIYQTPRYLVIGTGKKITLECSQTMGHDKMYWYQQDPGMELHLIHYSYGVNSTEKGDLSSESTVSRIRTEHFPLTLESARPSHTSQYLCASSETPQGPGANVLTFGAGSRLTVL.

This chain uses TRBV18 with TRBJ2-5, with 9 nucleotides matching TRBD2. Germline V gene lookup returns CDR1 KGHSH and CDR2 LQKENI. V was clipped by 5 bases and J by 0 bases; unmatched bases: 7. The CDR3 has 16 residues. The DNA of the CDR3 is TGTGCCAGCTCATTAAACCAGCGGGGGGACCAAGAGACCCAGTACTTC. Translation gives CASSLNQRGDQETQYF.

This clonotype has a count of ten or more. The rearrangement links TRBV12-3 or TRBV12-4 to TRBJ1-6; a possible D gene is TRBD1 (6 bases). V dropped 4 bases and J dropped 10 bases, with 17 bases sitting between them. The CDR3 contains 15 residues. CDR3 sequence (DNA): TGTGCCAGCAGTTCCCCCGGCCTCAGGGGCTCACCCCTCCACTTT. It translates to CASSSPGLRGSPLHF.

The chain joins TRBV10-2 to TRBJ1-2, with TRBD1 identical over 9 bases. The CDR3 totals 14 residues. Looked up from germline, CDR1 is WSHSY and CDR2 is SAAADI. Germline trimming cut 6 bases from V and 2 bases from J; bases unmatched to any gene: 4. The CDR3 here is CASSTGGSNYGYTF. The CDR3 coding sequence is TGCGCCAGCAGCACAGGGGGCAGCAACTATGGCTACACCTTC.

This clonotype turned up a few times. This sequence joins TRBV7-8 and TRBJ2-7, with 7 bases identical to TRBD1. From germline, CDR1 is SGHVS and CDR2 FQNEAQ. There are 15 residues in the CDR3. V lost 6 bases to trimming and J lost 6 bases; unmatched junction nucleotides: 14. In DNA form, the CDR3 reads TGTGCCAGCAGTTGGGACAGCCTCACGATGGGCGAGCAGTACTTC. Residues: CASSWDSLTMGEQYF.

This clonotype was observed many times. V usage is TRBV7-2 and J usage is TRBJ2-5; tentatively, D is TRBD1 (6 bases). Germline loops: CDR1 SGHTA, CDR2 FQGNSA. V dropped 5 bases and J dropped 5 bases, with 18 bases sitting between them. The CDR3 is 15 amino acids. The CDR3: CASSRQGAGEETQYF. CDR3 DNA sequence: TGTGCCAGCAGCCGCCAAGGGGCAGGGGAGGAGACCCAGTACTTC. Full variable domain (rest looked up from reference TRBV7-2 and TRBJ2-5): GAGVSQSPSNKVTEKGKDVELRCDPISGHTALYWYRQSLGQGLEFLIYFQGNSAPDKSGLPSDRFSAERTGGSVSTLTIQRTQQEDSAVYLCASSRQGAGEETQYFGPGTRLLVL.

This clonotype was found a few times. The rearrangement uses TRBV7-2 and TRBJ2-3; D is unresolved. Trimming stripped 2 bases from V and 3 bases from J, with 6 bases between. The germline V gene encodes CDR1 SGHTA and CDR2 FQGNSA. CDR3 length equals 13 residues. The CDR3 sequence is CASSLQVTDTQYF. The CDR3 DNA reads TGTGCCAGCAGCTTACAGGTGACAGATACGCAGTATTTT.

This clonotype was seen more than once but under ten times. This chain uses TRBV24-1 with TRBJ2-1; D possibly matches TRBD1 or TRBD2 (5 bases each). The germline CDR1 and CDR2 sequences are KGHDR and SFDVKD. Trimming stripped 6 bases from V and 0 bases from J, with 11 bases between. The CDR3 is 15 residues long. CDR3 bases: TGTGCCACCAGTCTAGCACAGGACTCCTACAATGAGCAGTTCTTC. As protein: CATSLAQDSYNEQFF.

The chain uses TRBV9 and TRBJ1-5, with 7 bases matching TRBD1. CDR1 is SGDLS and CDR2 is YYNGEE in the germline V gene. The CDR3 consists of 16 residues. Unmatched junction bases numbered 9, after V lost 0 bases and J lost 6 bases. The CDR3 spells CASSVDPTGRGQPQHF. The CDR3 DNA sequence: TGTGCCAGCAGCGTAGACCCGACAGGGCGGGGTCAGCCCCAGCATTTT.

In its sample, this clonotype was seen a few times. The CDR3 coding sequence is TGTGCCAGCAGTTACCCGGCAGGGGGAGGCAATGAGCAGTTCTTC. Its translation: CASSYPAGGGNEQFF. This sequence joins TRBV6-6 and TRBJ2-1; TRBD1 might be the D (7 bases). Germline V gives CDR1 MNHNY, CDR2 SVGAGI (reference sequence). The CDR3 length is 15 residues. Trimming took off 2 bases at V and 6 bases at J, with 14 bases between the two ends.